This TCR beta chain was found in a study of T cell responses to AZD1222 COVID-19 vaccine. Study results and caveats: Baseline seropositives among AZD1222 recipients totaled only five or six. Possibly, clonal diversity was underestimated; donors were largely white British and included more females.

CDR3 size: 14 residues. Germline V lookup: CDR1 SGHAT, CDR2 FQDESV (reference sequence). The V end was cut by 2 bases, the J end by 4 bases, with 8 bases between. Sequencing used immunoSEQ multiplex PCR; TCRdb keeps in-frame clones, though not all of them. The table shows 150,000 to 200,000 clones, with under 95% occurring only once. This clone was detected once. Its antigen is currently unknown. V gene TRBV11-1 combines with J gene TRBJ2-2, with no clear D. The receptor was isolated from an adult in good health. The specimen was peripheral blood, collected on day 0 of AZD1222 vaccination. DNA of the CDR3: TGTGCCAGCAGCTTAATAGTTGGCACCGGGGAGCTGTTTTTT. This codes for CASSLIVGTGELFF.